This T cell receptor beta chain was sequenced during a study of Ad26.COV2.S vaccination and SARS-CoV-2 variants. About the study: Into the muscle, Ad26.COV2.S was dosed once or twice, 56 days apart. Whole-study findings and limits: Recipients given vaccine exceeded placebo recipients in spike-specific TCR breadth.

Method: immunoSEQ multiplex PCR; TCRdb's copy keeps in-frame clones and lacks some. The repertoire holds hundreds of thousands of clones, with roughly 90% as singletons. The treatment here: over 15 received Ad26.COV2.S at low or high dose, single or two shots; about 5 received placebo; per-sample allocation not given. On day 63 after the first injection, vaccine and placebo recipients gave samples. The donor's status was that of an adult aged 18-55 years in Boston. Ad26 vector vaccine expressed Wuhan-strain SARS-CoV-2 spike. Germline V gene sequence: CDR1 SGHDN, CDR2 FVKESK. The junction had 2 bases not matched to a gene; V was cut back by 5 bases and J by 2 bases. The CDR3 has 13 amino acids. Comment on this clone: Its antigen is currently unknown.

The source of this sequence is a person aged 18-60 years who received the Ad26.COV2.S COVID-19 vaccine or a placebo. The sequenced sample was peripheral blood, obtained in a trial of Ad26.COV2.S vaccine versus placebo. The V and J genes are TRBV14 and TRBJ1-2; TRBD1 agrees at 7 bases. CDR3 bases: TGTGCCAGCAGCGCGGGACAGAACTATGGCTACACCTTC. It codes for CASSAGQNYGYTF.